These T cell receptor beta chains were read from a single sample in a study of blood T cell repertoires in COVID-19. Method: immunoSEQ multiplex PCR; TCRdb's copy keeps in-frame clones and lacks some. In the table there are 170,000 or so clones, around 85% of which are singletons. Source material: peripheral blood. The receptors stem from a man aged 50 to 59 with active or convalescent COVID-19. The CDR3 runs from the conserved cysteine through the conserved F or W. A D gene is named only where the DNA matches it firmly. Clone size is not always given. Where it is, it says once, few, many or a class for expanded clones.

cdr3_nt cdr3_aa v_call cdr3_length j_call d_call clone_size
TGCGCCAGCAGCCTGAACTGGGGCAGGAAGACTAACTATGGCTACACCTTC CASSLNWGRKTNYGYTF TRBV4-3 17 TRBJ1-2 - many
TGTGCCAGCAGCCGGTCGGAGGGGCAAGAGACCCAGTACTTC CASSRSEGQETQYF TRBV3-1/TRBV3-2 14 TRBJ2-5 - -
TGCGCCAGCAGCTTGAGCGGGGGGGATCAAGAGACCCAGTACTTC CASSLSGGDQETQYF TRBV5-1 15 TRBJ2-5 TRBD2 -
TGTGCCAGCAGCTTAGGACTAGGCTACGAGCAGTACTTC CASSLGLGYEQYF TRBV7-2 13 TRBJ2-7 - -
TGTGCCACCAGTGATTCGGACAGAGGTGCCACAGATACGCAGTATTTT CATSDSDRGATDTQYF TRBV24-1 16 TRBJ2-3 - -
TGTGCCTGGAGGAAGGGACAGGGAGGCGAAAAACTGTTTTTT CAWRKGQGGEKLFF TRBV30 14 TRBJ1-4 TRBD1 -
TGTGCCAGTAGTACACAGGGTTTGGCCTACGAGCAGTACTTC CASSTQGLAYEQYF TRBV19 14 TRBJ2-7 - -
TGTGCCACCACCCCCGGGACAGGGGGGACCTACGAGCAGTACTTC CATTPGTGGTYEQYF TRBV19 15 TRBJ2-7 TRBD1 once
TGTGCCAGCAGCGTAGGAGGGTCGGCCCGGGACAACTCCTACGAGCAGTACTTC CASSVGGSARDNSYEQYF TRBV9 18 TRBJ2-7 - few
TGTGCCAGCAACCGGGGGTGGGGGAGAGGGTATAGCAATCAGCCCCAGCATTTT CASNRGWGRGYSNQPQHF TRBV21-1 18 TRBJ1-5 - -
TGTGCCAGCAGTTACTCGGGGCAGGGCACAGATACGCAGTATTTT CASSYSGQGTDTQYF TRBV6-2/TRBV6-3 15 TRBJ2-3 - -
TGTGCCAGTAGTAAATCGGGGAAGCCCCAGCATTTT CASSKSGKPQHF TRBV19 12 TRBJ1-5 - -
TGTGCCAGCAGCTTGAATAGCGGGGACACTAATGAGCAGTTCTTC CASSLNSGDTNEQFF TRBV5-4 15 TRBJ2-1 TRBD2 -
TGTGCCAGCAGCCAAGGAGCAGGGCGGTCCTACGAGCAGTACTTC CASSQGAGRSYEQYF TRBV3-1/TRBV3-2 15 TRBJ2-7 - few
TGTGCCAGCAGCTTAGACGCGAACCAACTGTTTTTT CASSLDANQLFF TRBV7-6 12 TRBJ1-4 - -
TGTGCCAGCAGGGACCCGGGACAGGGGTTCTATGGCTACACTTTC CASRDPGQGFYGYTF TRBV28 15 TRBJ1-2 TRBD1 once
TGTGCCAGCAGCCCCGGGACTAGCGGGAGTATAGATACGCAGTATTTT CASSPGTSGSIDTQYF TRBV3-1/TRBV3-2 16 TRBJ2-3 TRBD2 -
TGTGCCAGCAGCGAGGGGGACAGGGATTCCGGGGAGCTGTTTTTT CASSEGDRDSGELFF TRBV21-1 15 TRBJ2-2 - -
TGTGCCAGCAGCCGGGACAGCTTAGGCTCCTACGAGCAGTACTTC CASSRDSLGSYEQYF TRBV7-6 15 TRBJ2-7 TRBD1 -
TGTGCCAGCAGCCTGAGACAGGGGGACGAGCAGTACTTC CASSLRQGDEQYF TRBV12-3/TRBV12-4 13 TRBJ2-7 TRBD1 -
TGTGCCAGCAGCCACGGTTACTCTGGGGCCAACGTCCTGACTTTC CASSHGYSGANVLTF TRBV11-2 15 TRBJ2-6 - -
TGTGCCAGCAGCCCTAGCGGGGGGGAGCACAATGAGCAGTTCTTC CASSPSGGEHNEQFF TRBV7-3 15 TRBJ2-1 TRBD2 -
TGTGCCAGCAGGGAGGTTCGGGGATCTAGCACAGATACGCAGTATTTT CASREVRGSSTDTQYF TRBV2 16 TRBJ2-3 - once
TGCGCCAGCAGCCGAGCCGGGACAGGGGGCGCGAAGGGCTACACCTTC CASSRAGTGGAKGYTF TRBV4-1 16 TRBJ1-2 TRBD1 -
TGCGCCAGCAGCCCGCGGACTGCTGATGGTTTTGAAAAACTGTTTTTT CASSPRTADGFEKLFF TRBV4-1 16 TRBJ1-4 - -
TGTGCCATCACCGAGTCGGGGACAGGGGGTCGGACTGAAGCTTTCTTT CAITESGTGGRTEAFF TRBV10-3 16 TRBJ1-1 TRBD1 -
TGTGCCAGCAGCCAAACCCCACGGGACAGGGGATTACAAGAGACCCAGTACTTC CASSQTPRDRGLQETQYF TRBV7-9 18 TRBJ2-5 TRBD1 -
TGTGCCAGTAGCTTACAGGCGGCGGAGACCCAGTACTTC CASSLQAAETQYF TRBV19 13 TRBJ2-5 - -
TGTGCCAGCAGCTCACTGAGACTAGCGGGAGCCACCGGGGAGCTGTTTTTT CASSSLRLAGATGELFF TRBV7-2 17 TRBJ2-2 TRBD2 once
TGTGCCAGCAGCCCCCCCGGACAGGGGGCAGGCTATGGCTACACCTTC CASSPPGQGAGYGYTF TRBV5-4 16 TRBJ1-2 TRBD1 once
TGTGCCATCAGTCACCCGGGACTAGCGGGGAATGAGCAGTTCTTC CAISHPGLAGNEQFF TRBV10-3 15 TRBJ2-1 TRBD2 once
TGTGCCTGGAGACTCAACGGAGATACGCAGTATTTT CAWRLNGDTQYF TRBV30 12 TRBJ2-3 - -
TGTGCCAGCAGTGAGTCCATGAACACTGAAGCTTTCTTT CASSESMNTEAFF TRBV6-4 13 TRBJ1-1 - -
TGTGCCAGCAGTTTACCCGGTAATGAAAAACTGTTTTTT CASSLPGNEKLFF TRBV12-3/TRBV12-4 13 TRBJ1-4 - -
TGTGCCAGCAGCTGGAGTATAAACACCGGGGAGCTGTTTTTT CASSWSINTGELFF TRBV5-4 14 TRBJ2-2 - -
TGTGCCACCAGCAGAGATCTGAATGAGCAGTTCTTC CATSRDLNEQFF TRBV15 12 TRBJ2-1 - -
TGTGCCAGTTCTCTGTTTGGGGGGAATCAGCCCCAGCATTTT CASSLFGGNQPQHF TRBV19 14 TRBJ1-5 - -
TGTGCCAGCAGTTTTTCCCCTTTAAGGGGAATCACAGATACGCAGTATTTT CASSFSPLRGITDTQYF TRBV28 17 TRBJ2-3 - -
TGTGCCACCAGCAGTGGGGGGATTCATGTCGAGCAGTACTTC CATSSGGIHVEQYF TRBV15 14 TRBJ2-7 - -
TGTGCCAGCTCACCAGGATCAGGGCCCTCCTACGAGCAGTACTTC CASSPGSGPSYEQYF TRBV18 15 TRBJ2-7 - -
TGTGCCTGGAGTGCCTTGGAGTGGAACACTGAAGCTTTCTTT CAWSALEWNTEAFF TRBV30 14 TRBJ1-1 - -
TGTGCCTGGAGTACAACCAGGGATCAGCCCCAGCATTTT CAWSTTRDQPQHF TRBV30 13 TRBJ1-5 - -
TGTGCCAGCAGCTTGGGGCAGAATGAGCAGTTCTTC CASSLGQNEQFF TRBV7-3 12 TRBJ2-1 - -
TGTGCCAGCAGCTTAGGGAGTGCTAACACTGAAGCTTTCTTT CASSLGSANTEAFF TRBV7-2 14 TRBJ1-1 - -
TGTGCCAGCAGCCGTACCCGAGGAGCCAACCAAGAGACCCAGTACTTC CASSRTRGANQETQYF TRBV3-1/TRBV3-2 16 TRBJ2-5 - -
TGTGCCAGTAACCTTGGACAGGGCCTGCAAGAGACCCAGTACTTC CASNLGQGLQETQYF TRBV19 15 TRBJ2-5 TRBD1 -